The T cell receptor beta chain under discussion was sequenced for a study of blood T cell repertoires in COVID-19. The wider study: Sites across the United States, Italy and Spain contributed samples from acute and convalescent COVID-19. PBMCs, B-cell-depleted T cells, or T cells were the source of the cDNA or gDNA that made up the material.

The authors' processing: Nucleated cell counts were estimated from reference gene primer amplification. Here immunoSEQ multiplex PCR was the method, and the copy in TCRdb shows in-frame clones only, minus some. V, J and clone size derive from that table, while D and trimming were established from the DNA sequence. This table has hundreds of thousands of clones, around 85% appearing once. The ends lost 2 bases at V and 7 bases at J; junction bases unmatched: 4. Looked up from germline, CDR1 is SNHLY and CDR2 is FYNNEI. The CDR3 extends over 13 amino acids. The J gene is TRBJ1-2, the V gene TRBV2; 7 nucleotides line up with TRBD1. The clonotype originates from a man between 40 and 49 years old with acute or convalescent COVID-19. Sequences were obtained from peripheral blood. The CDR3 DNA follows: TGTGCCAGCAGTGAAACGACAGGGACTGGCTACACCTTC. Protein product: CASSETTGTGYTF.